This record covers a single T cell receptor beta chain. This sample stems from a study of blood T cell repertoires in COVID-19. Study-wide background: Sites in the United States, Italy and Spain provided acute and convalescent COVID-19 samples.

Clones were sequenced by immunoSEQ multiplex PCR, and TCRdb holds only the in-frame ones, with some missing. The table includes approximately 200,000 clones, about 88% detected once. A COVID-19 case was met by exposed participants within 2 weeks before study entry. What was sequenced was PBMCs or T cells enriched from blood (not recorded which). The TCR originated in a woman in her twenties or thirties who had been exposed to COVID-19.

This chain's CDR3 is CASSANRVNEQFF. The CDR3 DNA follows: TGTGCCAGCAGCGCAAACAGGGTCAATGAGCAGTTCTTC. The rearrangement links TRBV11-2 to TRBJ2-1; the D gene is possibly TRBD1 (6 bases). Trimming left V 5 bases short and J 6 bases short, with 11 bases between. Per the germline V gene, CDR1 is SGHAT and CDR2 is FQNNGV. This CDR3 is built from 13 residues.